These T cell receptor beta chains were read from a single sample in a study of spatial heterogeneity in lung cancer. TCRdb re-called the 5' RACE reads through MiXCR, storing one row per CDR3 protein. The sample holds some 53,000 distinct CDR3 sequences, less than 8.5% seen once. The sample consisted of PBMCs, taken at surgery. The receptors were sampled from a female donor with early-stage non-small cell lung cancer. The CDR3 runs from the conserved cysteine through the conserved F or W. The order of the fields is clone size, V gene, D gene, J gene, CDR3 DNA, CDR3 protein. D genes are given only for firm matches. Some rows have no size entry. The others give once, few or many, or a class for an expanded clone.

clone_size: many; v_call: TRBV28; d_call: -; j_call: TRBJ1-5; cdr3_nt: TGTGCCAGCAGTTTTGGGAGGGGCTCCAATCAGCCCCAGCATTTT; cdr3_aa: CASSFGRGSNQPQHF
clone_size: few; v_call: TRBV7-6; d_call: -; j_call: TRBJ2-1; cdr3_nt: TGTGCCAGCAGCTTAGGACTGGACAGCTCCTACAATGAGCAGTTCTTC; cdr3_aa: CASSLGLDSSYNEQFF
clone_size: many; v_call: TRBV29-1; d_call: TRBD1; j_call: TRBJ2-2; cdr3_nt: TGCAGCGCCATAATGGGACAGGCCGACACCGGGGAGCTGTTTTTT; cdr3_aa: CSAIMGQADTGELFF
clone_size: many; v_call: TRBV7-2; d_call: -; j_call: TRBJ1-1; cdr3_nt: TGTGCCAGCAGCGATAGGGGGGGTTTAGAAGCTTTCTTT; cdr3_aa: CASSDRGGLEAFF
clone_size: many; v_call: TRBV6-5; d_call: TRBD2; j_call: TRBJ2-1; cdr3_nt: TGTGCCAGCAGTAGCCGCTCCCTCCAGACTAGCGGGGAAAATGAGCAGTTCTTC; cdr3_aa: CASSSRSLQTSGENEQFF
clone_size: many; v_call: TRBV29-1; d_call: -; j_call: TRBJ2-6; cdr3_nt: TGCAGCGTTGGGGTCTCTGGGGCCAACGTCCTGACTTTC; cdr3_aa: CSVGVSGANVLTF
clone_size: many; v_call: TRBV29-1; d_call: -; j_call: TRBJ1-2; cdr3_nt: TGCAGCGCTGTGGAGAATGGAGGCTACACCTTC; cdr3_aa: CSAVENGGYTF
clone_size: many; v_call: TRBV13; d_call: TRBD2; j_call: TRBJ2-3; cdr3_nt: TGTGCCAGCAGCTTTCTTGGGACTACAACAGATACGCAGTATTTT; cdr3_aa: CASSFLGTTTDTQYF
clone_size: -; v_call: TRBV2; d_call: TRBD1; j_call: TRBJ1-6; cdr3_nt: TGTGCCAGCGGATATCAGGGACAGATCACCCTCCACTTT; cdr3_aa: CASGYQGQITLHF
clone_size: many; v_call: TRBV18; d_call: -; j_call: TRBJ2-1; cdr3_nt: TGTGCCAGCTCACCCCTCGGGTCCGCCTACGAGCAGTTCTTC; cdr3_aa: CASSPLGSAYEQFF
clone_size: many; v_call: TRBV28; d_call: TRBD2; j_call: TRBJ2-2; cdr3_nt: TGTGCCAGCAGTTCCCCGGGGGGGCTCAACACCGGGGAGCTGTTTTTT; cdr3_aa: CASSSPGGLNTGELFF
clone_size: many; v_call: TRBV13; d_call: -; j_call: TRBJ2-5; cdr3_nt: TGTGCCAGCAGCTTACAGAGTGGCAGGCCCATCCAAGAGACCCAGTACTTC; cdr3_aa: CASSLQSGRPIQETQYF
clone_size: -; v_call: TRBV9; d_call: TRBD1; j_call: TRBJ2-1; cdr3_nt: TGTGCCAGCAGCGTAGAGGGGACAGGGCCGAGAGAGCAGTTCTTC; cdr3_aa: CASSVEGTGPREQFF
clone_size: many; v_call: TRBV7-6; d_call: -; j_call: TRBJ2-7; cdr3_nt: TGTGCCAGCAGCTTATTAAGCCAGGGGATCCACGAGCAGTACTTC; cdr3_aa: CASSLLSQGIHEQYF
clone_size: many; v_call: TRBV4-2; d_call: -; j_call: TRBJ2-7; cdr3_nt: TGTGCCAGCAGCCAACTCTTAGTCAAGCAGTACTTC; cdr3_aa: CASSQLLVKQYF
clone_size: many; v_call: TRBV7-9; d_call: TRBD1; j_call: TRBJ1-1; cdr3_nt: TGTGCCAGCAGCTCGACAGGGAGGACTGAAGCTTTCTTT; cdr3_aa: CASSSTGRTEAFF
clone_size: many; v_call: TRBV20-1; d_call: -; j_call: TRBJ2-5; cdr3_nt: TGCAGTGCTAGAGATTACCCATCAGGGCCCCTAACGGAAGAGACCCAGTACTTC; cdr3_aa: CSARDYPSGPLTEETQYF
clone_size: medium-sized; v_call: TRBV5-1; d_call: -; j_call: TRBJ2-7; cdr3_nt: TGCGCCAGCAGCGGGCCCGGCGAGCAGTACTTC; cdr3_aa: CASSGPGEQYF
clone_size: many; v_call: TRBV3-1; d_call: -; j_call: TRBJ2-3; cdr3_nt: TGTGCCAGCCGGGGTAGGGGCACAGATACGCAGTATTTT; cdr3_aa: CASRGRGTDTQYF
clone_size: -; v_call: TRBV19; d_call: TRBD2; j_call: TRBJ2-3; cdr3_nt: TGTGCCAGTAGTAGTGCGGGCCTAGCGGGTGATACGCAGTATTTT; cdr3_aa: CASSSAGLAGDTQYF
clone_size: many; v_call: TRBV2; d_call: -; j_call: TRBJ1-5; cdr3_nt: TGTGCCAGCAAGTCTTTGGTTCCACAGCCCCAGCATTTT; cdr3_aa: CASKSLVPQPQHF
clone_size: many; v_call: TRBV30; d_call: -; j_call: TRBJ2-4; cdr3_nt: TGTGCCTGGAGTGAGGGAGTAGCCAAAAACATTCAGTACTTC; cdr3_aa: CAWSEGVAKNIQYF
clone_size: many; v_call: TRBV11-2; d_call: -; j_call: TRBJ2-4; cdr3_nt: TGTGCCAGCAGCCCCGTGGGGGCATGGAACATTCAGTACTTC; cdr3_aa: CASSPVGAWNIQYF
clone_size: many; v_call: TRBV7-9; d_call: TRBD1; j_call: TRBJ2-1; cdr3_nt: TGTGCCAGCAGCTTAGTCGACAGGGGTGAGCAGTTCTTC; cdr3_aa: CASSLVDRGEQFF
clone_size: many; v_call: TRBV10-3; d_call: -; j_call: TRBJ1-6; cdr3_nt: TGTGCCATCAGTGGGGACGGGAATTCACCCCTCCACTTT; cdr3_aa: CAISGDGNSPLHF
clone_size: many; v_call: TRBV5-1; d_call: -; j_call: TRBJ2-7; cdr3_nt: TGCGCCAGCACCTTTCAAGACTCCTACGAGCAGTACTTC; cdr3_aa: CASTFQDSYEQYF
clone_size: many; v_call: TRBV29-1; d_call: -; j_call: TRBJ2-2; cdr3_nt: TGCAGCGTTGTCGGAGGCGGGGAGCTGTTTTTT; cdr3_aa: CSVVGGGELFF
clone_size: many; v_call: TRBV6-1; d_call: TRBD2; j_call: TRBJ2-7; cdr3_nt: TGTGCCAGCAGATCGGGACTAGCGGACGCCTACGAGCAGTACTTC; cdr3_aa: CASRSGLADAYEQYF
clone_size: many; v_call: TRBV19; d_call: -; j_call: TRBJ1-3; cdr3_nt: TGTGCCAGTAGTAATGTAAGAAACACCATATATTTT; cdr3_aa: CASSNVRNTIYF
clone_size: many; v_call: TRBV5-1; d_call: TRBD2; j_call: TRBJ2-2; cdr3_nt: TGCGCCAGCAGCCCCGGACTAGTTTCGGTGTCCCTGTTTTTT; cdr3_aa: CASSPGLVSVSLFF
clone_size: -; v_call: TRBV2; d_call: -; j_call: TRBJ2-3; cdr3_nt: TGTGCCAGCCGTTCCCCTGGGGGCACAGATACGCAGTATTTT; cdr3_aa: CASRSPGGTDTQYF
clone_size: -; v_call: TRBV12-3/TRBV12-4; d_call: -; j_call: TRBJ2-7; cdr3_nt: TGTGCCAGCAGTTGGGATGAGTACGAGCAGTACTTC; cdr3_aa: CASSWDEYEQYF
clone_size: -; v_call: TRBV20-1; d_call: TRBD2; j_call: TRBJ2-5; cdr3_nt: TGCAGTGCCCCGACTAGCGGGGGGGCCGGAGAGACCCAGTACTTC; cdr3_aa: CSAPTSGGAGETQYF
clone_size: -; v_call: TRBV6-1; d_call: -; j_call: TRBJ2-1; cdr3_nt: TGTGCCAGCAGTGGCCAGACAGGCAACAATGAGCAGTTCTTC; cdr3_aa: CASSGQTGNNEQFF
clone_size: -; v_call: TRBV9; d_call: -; j_call: TRBJ2-5; cdr3_nt: TGTGCCAGCAGCTCTGCCGGAACCCAGTACTTC; cdr3_aa: CASSSAGTQYF
clone_size: many; v_call: TRBV2; d_call: TRBD1; j_call: TRBJ2-2; cdr3_nt: TGTGCCAGCAGAAAAGAACAGGGGGCCGGCGGGGAGCTGTTTTTT; cdr3_aa: CASRKEQGAGGELFF